This T cell receptor beta chain was recorded in a study of shared T cell receptors in the human thymus. Some clones are missing from TCRdb's copy, which holds only in-frame ones; the method was immunoSEQ multiplex PCR. Among some 700,000 clones listed, approximately 83% were seen once. This CDR3 comprises 17 residues. The germline V gene encodes CDR1 LNHDA and CDR2 SQIVND (reference sequence). V was clipped by 2 bases and J by 0 bases, with 11 bases between them. These records were also assigned to another study, of human thymus T cells. From that report: Repertoires sampled from thymus and blood appeared biased in V and J gene usage. Thymic TCR repertoires of unrelated people reportedly overlapped highly.

The chain joins TRBV19 to TRBJ1-6; D might be TRBD1 (6 bases). The sample comprised thymocytes. The receptor's source is a girl less than two years old with a congenital heart defect. CDR3 amino acids: CASSIRQASSYNSPLHF. Here the CDR3 DNA reads TGTGCCAGTAGTATACGACAGGCGAGCTCCTATAATTCACCCCTCCACTTT.